The 27 T cell receptor beta chains presented below share a single source sample, sequenced in a study of CD8 T cells in ankylosing spondylitis. General study points: One TCR beta motif, made up of roughly eight highly homologous variants, appeared characteristic of ankylosing spondylitis blood.

Their cognate antigens are unknown. TCRdb processed the 5' RACE reads anew with MiXCR; each CDR3 protein has one entry. The table has about 750,000 distinct CDR3 sequences, 15% to 20% seen once; the top ten hold about 19%. Material: blood, either unsorted or a sorted T cell fraction (not recorded which). These receptor sequences come from a male donor with ankylosing spondylitis.

This clonotype was recorded a few times. The rearrangement links TRBV11-3 to TRBJ2-1; tentatively, D is TRBD1 or TRBD2 (5 bases each). The CDR3 has 15 amino acids. Germline assignment: CDR1 SGHNT and CDR2 YENEEA. Trimming stripped 4 bases from V and 7 bases from J, with 17 bases between. The CDR3 region is CASSYVNSGQNEQFF. The CDR3 DNA reads TGTGCCAGCAGCTATGTTAACTCGGGGCAAAATGAGCAGTTCTTC.

In its sample, this clonotype was seen many times. The chain links TRBV4-3 to TRBJ2-7; 7 bases fit TRBD1. CDR3 size: 15 residues. V lost 3 bases to trimming and J lost 3 bases; unmatched junction nucleotides: 8. CDR1 is LGHNA and CDR2 is YSLEER in the germline V gene. Here the CDR3 DNA reads TGCGCCAGCAGCCAGGGGACGGGACAGCTCTACGAGCAGTACTTC. Amino acids: CASSQGTGQLYEQYF.

This clonotype showed up just a few times. The chain uses TRBV12-3 or TRBV12-4 and TRBJ1-3, with no clear D. The CDR3 runs to 12 residues. Trimming shortened V by 5 bases and J by 4 bases, and 6 bases separated the two germline ends. The CDR3 region is CASSPTGNTIYF. CDR3 DNA: TGTGCCAGCAGTCCAACGGGAAACACCATATATTTT.

The gene calls are TRBV20-1 and TRBJ2-5; 9 positions agree with TRBD2. CDR3 length: 17 residues. Trimming removed 5 bases from V and 5 bases from J; junction bases left unmatched: 18. The V gene's germline CDR1 is DFQATT and CDR2 SNEGSKA (reference sequence). CDR3 sequence reads: CSAHPETSGPAGETQYF. The CDR3 DNA is TGCAGTGCTCACCCAGAGACTAGCGGACCGGCGGGGGAGACCCAGTACTTC.

This clonotype was counted many times. J is TRBJ2-3 and V is TRBV12-3 or TRBV12-4, with 10 bases that match TRBD2. The CDR3 consists of 12 residues. With V trimmed by 5 bases and J by 12 bases, 5 bases remained unmatched. The CDR3, as DNA: TGTGCCAGCAGTCACGGACTAGCGGTACAGTATTTT. As protein: CASSHGLAVQYF.

This clonotype has just a few counts. The V and J genes are TRBV10-3 and TRBJ1-2; D not certain. The CDR3 has 12 amino acids. The germline gives CDR1 ENHRY, CDR2 SYGVKD. V lost 4 bases and J lost 8, with 11 bases in between. CDR3 sequence (DNA): TGTGCCATCAGTGTCGGGGAATCGGGCTACACCTTC. This gives the protein CAISVGESGYTF.

The rearrangement links TRBV20-1 to TRBJ2-5, with D possibly matching TRBD1 (6 bases). CDR1 and CDR2 from the germline V gene are DFQATT and SNEGSKA (reference sequence). V lost 5 bases and J 4 bases, leaving 14 bases between the germline ends. This CDR3 has 13 residues. In nucleotides, the CDR3 is TGCAGTGCTCGAGCAGGGGTGGGAGAGACCCAGTACTTC. It codes for CSARAGVGETQYF.

This chain uses TRBV9 with TRBJ2-7, with 7 bases fitting TRBD2. The germline V gene encodes CDR1 SGDLS and CDR2 YYNGEE. J gave up 4 bases and V 4 bases, and 14 bases lay outside the gene matches. This CDR3 comprises 16 residues. The CDR3 DNA reads as TGTGCCAGCAGCCCCAGGTGGGGGGGAGGCAGGTACGAGCAGTACTTC. As protein: CASSPRWGGGRYEQYF.

The table lists this clonotype with a count of one. V usage is TRBV7-9 and J usage is TRBJ1-3; 8 nucleotides agree with TRBD1. The CDR3 is 15 residues long. The V gene end was trimmed by 8 bases and the J gene end by 5 bases; junction bases not matched to a gene: 11. CDR1 and CDR2 (germline): SEHNR, FQNEAQ (reference sequence). The CDR3 reads CASGLTGVGRNTIYF. DNA of the CDR3: TGTGCCAGCGGACTGACAGGGGTTGGGAGAAACACCATATATTTT.

This clonotype has more than one count but fewer than ten. The chain has TRBV27 and TRBJ2-1; 8 nucleotides match TRBD1. There are 15 residues in the CDR3. The J segment lost 0 bases and the V segment lost 6 bases, leaving 4 bases of the junction unmatched. Germline V CDR1 and CDR2: MNHEY, SMNVEV (reference sequence). The CDR3 DNA is TGTGCCAGCAGGCCGGGACAGGACTCCTACAATGAGCAGTTCTTC. This codes for CASRPGQDSYNEQFF.

This clonotype has only a few counts. This sequence joins TRBV11-2 and TRBJ1-6; D gene ambiguous. V was shortened by 5 bases and J by 4 bases, with 12 bases between the two germline ends. The CDR3 extends over 15 amino acids. Germline assignment: CDR1 SGHAT and CDR2 FQNNGV. The CDR3 sequence is CASSLSPLYNSPLHF. The CDR3 region has the DNA TGTGCCAGCAGCCTCTCCCCCCTATATAATTCACCCCTCCACTTT.

The rearrangement uses TRBV6-2 or TRBV6-3 and TRBJ2-1; 8 nucleotides line up with TRBD2. This CDR3 has 16 residues. J lost 2 bases, V lost 7 bases, and 10 bases had no gene match. Germline V gene lookup returns CDR1 MNHEY and CDR2 SVGEGT. The CDR3 loop reads CASNSIAGIPYNEQFF. In DNA form, the CDR3 reads TGTGCCAGCAATTCAATAGCGGGAATACCCTACAATGAGCAGTTCTTC.

This clonotype has only a few counts. The J gene is TRBJ1-1, the V gene TRBV20-1; D ambiguous. The CDR3 extends over 13 amino acids. The V end was cut by 3 bases, the J end by 8 bases, with 16 bases between. Germline V gene lookup returns CDR1 DFQATT and CDR2 SNEGSKA (reference sequence). CDR3 sequence reads: CSARDAQLTEAFF. CDR3 nucleotide sequence: TGCAGTGCTAGGGACGCCCAACTGACAGAAGCTTTCTTT.

This clonotype was recorded a few times. The chain couples TRBV5-1 to TRBJ1-1, with no clear D. Trimming removed 0 bases at V and 3 bases at J, with 9 bases between. The CDR3 runs 14 residues. Per the germline V gene, CDR1 is SGHRS and CDR2 is YFSETQ. This chain's CDR3 is CASSLVSRDTEAFF. The DNA for the CDR3 is TGCGCCAGCAGCTTGGTGAGTCGGGACACTGAAGCTTTCTTT. The full variable domain, completed using reference TRBV5-1 and TRBJ1-1, is KAGVTQTPRYLIKTRGQQVTLSCSPISGHRSVSWYQQTPGQGLQFLFEYFSETQRNKGNFPGRFSGRQFSNSRSEMNVSTLELGDSALYLCASSLVSRDTEAFFGQGTRLTVV.

This chain uses TRBV4-2 with TRBJ2-7; D perhaps matches TRBD2 (6 bases). V was pared by 1 base and J by 0 bases, with 7 bases between. The germline V gene encodes CDR1 LGHNA and CDR2 YNFKEQ. CDR3 length equals 14 residues. DNA of the CDR3: TGTGCCAGCAGCCAAGTAGCGGACTCCTACGAGCAGTACTTC. It is translated as CASSQVADSYEQYF.

The table lists this clonotype with many counts. The chain recombines TRBV29-1 with TRBJ1-1; D gene uncertain. Germline CDR1 is SQVTM and CDR2 is ANQGSEA. V was cut by 3 bases and J by 7 bases, with 6 bases left in between. This CDR3 region has 10 residues. The CDR3 nucleotides read TGCAGCGTTGAGAGGGTTGAAGCTTTCTTT. Encoded protein: CSVERVEAFF. Based on the CDR3 plus reference TRBV29-1 and TRBJ1-1, the full variable domain is SAVISQKPSRDICQRGTSLTIQCQVDSQVTMMFWYRQQPGQSLTLIATANQGSEATYESGFVIDKFPISRPNLTFSTLTVSNMSPEDSSIYLCSVERVEAFFGQGTRLTVV.

This clonotype has more than one count but fewer than ten. The chain employs TRBV28 and TRBJ2-1; weak D call: TRBD1 (6 bases). Looked up from germline, CDR1 is MDHEN and CDR2 is SYDVKM. V dropped 3 bases and J dropped 0 bases, with 12 bases sitting between them. The CDR3 loop spans 16 amino acids. The CDR3 loop reads CASSLQGTASYNEQFF. The CDR3 coding sequence is TGTGCCAGCAGTTTGCAGGGGACCGCCTCCTACAATGAGCAGTTCTTC.

The J gene is TRBJ2-1, the V gene TRBV7-9; D uncertain. This CDR3 has 13 amino acids. Germline-derived CDR1 and CDR2 are SEHNR and FQNEAQ (reference sequence). Trimming removed 7 bases from V and 2 bases from J, with 9 bases in between. The CDR3 DNA sequence: TGTGCCAGCACCGTCCAGACCTACAATGAGCAGTTCTTC. It codes for CASTVQTYNEQFF.

The rearrangement links TRBV20-1 to TRBJ2-1, with a tentative D call TRBD1 (5 bases). Germline values: CDR1 DFQATT, CDR2 SNEGSKA (reference sequence). Trimming took 1 base from V and 6 from J, leaving 19 bases between them. The CDR3 totals 16 residues. The CDR3 DNA is TGCAGTGCTAGAGTTCTAGGGGAACGCGCCCGCAATGAGCAGTTCTTC. It specifies CSARVLGERARNEQFF.

The CDR3 DNA sequence: TGTGCCAGCAGTTACTCTAGTAGCTACCGCCGGGACAGGAACTATGGCTACACCTTC. It specifies CASSYSSSYRRDRNYGYTF. The rearrangement joins TRBV6-2 or TRBV6-3 to TRBJ1-2, with 8 bases matching TRBD1. V trimming: 0 bases; J trimming: 2 bases; junction bases outside the gene matches: 14. Germline CDR1 MNHEY, CDR2 SVGEGT. This CDR3 contains 19 residues.

V and J are TRBV5-1 and TRBJ1-2; TRBD1 matches at 7 bases. Germline assignment: CDR1 SGHRS and CDR2 YFSETQ. This CDR3 region has 19 residues. J lost 2 bases, V lost 0 bases, and 16 bases had no gene match. DNA of the CDR3: TGCGCCAGCAGCTTGGGTGGCGGGACAGCGTCGCCGACCAACTATGGCTACACCTTC. It encodes CASSLGGGTASPTNYGYTF.

The chain joins TRBV7-6 to TRBJ2-7; TRBD2 is a possible D gene (6 bases). The CDR3 length is 15 residues. Between the trimmed V and J ends, which lost 1 base and 0 bases, there was a span of 10 bases. CDR1 and CDR2 (germline): SGHVS, FNYEAQ. CDR3: CASSLEGRTSYEQYF. In nucleotides, the CDR3 is TGTGCCAGCAGCTTAGAAGGGAGGACCTCCTACGAGCAGTACTTC.

This clonotype came up a few times. V usage is TRBV10-3 and J usage is TRBJ2-1, with 11 bases that match TRBD2. J was trimmed by 3 bases and V by 9 bases; bases with no gene match: 16. Germline CDR1 ENHRY, CDR2 SYGVKD. The CDR3 covers 18 residues. The DNA of the CDR3 is TGTGCCATTATGGGCCACCTAGCGGGGGGACCTTACTACAATGAGCAGTTCTTC. Translation: CAIMGHLAGGPYYNEQFF.

This chain joins TRBV4-1 and TRBJ1-1; D is undetermined. This CDR3 contains 15 residues. Germline V lookup: CDR1 MGHRA, CDR2 YSYEKL. V lost 0 bases, J lost 1 base, and 9 bases lay in between. This CDR3 reads CASSQEPAENTEAFF. For the CDR3, the DNA is TGCGCCAGCAGCCAAGAGCCAGCAGAGAACACTGAAGCTTTCTTT.

The chain joins TRBV20-1 to TRBJ2-7; a weak D match, TRBD2 (6 bases). The CDR3 is made up of 14 amino acids. V lost 6 bases and J 0 bases, leaving 15 bases between the germline ends. Germline assignment: CDR1 DFQATT and CDR2 SNEGSKA (reference sequence). The CDR3 sequence is CSAGTSLSSYEQYF. The CDR3, as DNA: TGCAGTGCCGGAACTAGCCTAAGCTCCTACGAGCAGTACTTC.

The chain joins TRBV11-2 to TRBJ2-2; TRBD2 matches at 7 bases. CDR1 is SGHAT, CDR2 FQNNGV, per germline. This CDR3 is 16 amino acids long. V lost 2 bases to trimming and J lost 0 bases; unmatched junction nucleotides: 3. The CDR3 sequence is CASSLTAGPNTGELFF. Written as DNA, the CDR3 is TGTGCCAGCAGCTTAACAGCGGGGCCGAACACCGGGGAGCTGTTTTTT.

The chain employs TRBV5-1 and TRBJ2-1, with TRBD1 matching 8 bases. Germline CDR1 SGHRS, CDR2 YFSETQ. The length of the CDR3 is 15 residues. V shed 0 bases and J 7 bases; nucleotides not matched to a gene: 6. Written as DNA, the CDR3 is TGCGCCAGCAGCTTGGTCCCCGGGACAGGTAATGAGCAGTTCTTC. Its protein product is CASSLVPGTGNEQFF. The variable domain in full, with the rest retrieved from reference TRBV5-1 and TRBJ2-1, is KAGVTQTPRYLIKTRGQQVTLSCSPISGHRSVSWYQQTPGQGLQFLFEYFSETQRNKGNFPGRFSGRQFSNSRSEMNVSTLELGDSALYLCASSLVPGTGNEQFFGPGTRLTVL.